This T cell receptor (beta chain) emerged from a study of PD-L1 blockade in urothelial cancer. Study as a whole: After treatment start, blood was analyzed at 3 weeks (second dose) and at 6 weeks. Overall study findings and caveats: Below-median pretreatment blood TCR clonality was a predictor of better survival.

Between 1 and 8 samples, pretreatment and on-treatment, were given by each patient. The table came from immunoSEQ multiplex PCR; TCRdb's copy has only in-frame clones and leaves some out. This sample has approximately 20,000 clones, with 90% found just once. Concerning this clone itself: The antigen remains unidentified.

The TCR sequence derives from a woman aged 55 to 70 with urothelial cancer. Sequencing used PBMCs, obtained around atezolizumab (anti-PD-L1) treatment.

CDR3 region: CASSQATGMRATNEKLFF. The CDR3 DNA sequence: TGCGCCAGCAGCCAAGCCACAGGGATGAGGGCAACTAATGAAAAACTGTTTTTT. The rearrangement links TRBV4-1 to TRBJ1-4; the D gene is possibly TRBD1 (6 bases). CDR3 length: 18 amino acids. Germline values: CDR1 MGHRA, CDR2 YSYEKL. Deletions cut 1 base from V and 0 bases from J, with 15 bases between.